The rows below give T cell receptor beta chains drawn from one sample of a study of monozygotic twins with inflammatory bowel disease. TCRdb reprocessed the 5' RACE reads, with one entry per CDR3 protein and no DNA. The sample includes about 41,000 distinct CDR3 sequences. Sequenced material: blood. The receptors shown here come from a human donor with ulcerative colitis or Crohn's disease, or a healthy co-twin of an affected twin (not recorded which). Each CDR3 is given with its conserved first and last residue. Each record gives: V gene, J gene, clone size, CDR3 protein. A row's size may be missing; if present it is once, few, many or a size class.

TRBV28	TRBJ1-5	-	CASHSTRGRNQPQHF
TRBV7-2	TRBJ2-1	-	CASSLTGWSNEQFF
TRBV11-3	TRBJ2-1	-	CASSKGGDLNEQFF
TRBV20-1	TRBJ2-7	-	CSAKAGGTLRQYF
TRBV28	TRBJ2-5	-	CASSNGQGQETQYF
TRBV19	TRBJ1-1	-	CASSPLDRANTEAFF
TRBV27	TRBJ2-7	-	CASSKNSDRAAEQYF
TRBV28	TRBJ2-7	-	CATTSNPGQGAYEQYF
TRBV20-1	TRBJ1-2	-	CSARPAGNSYGYTF
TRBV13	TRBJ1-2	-	CASSSFDARVLYGYTF
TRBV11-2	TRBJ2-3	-	CASSLDLAGTDTQYF
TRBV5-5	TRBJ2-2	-	CASSLVFGAEDTGELFF
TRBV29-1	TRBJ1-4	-	CSVVEDEKLFF
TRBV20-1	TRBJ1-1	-	CSARVLGRMNTEAFF
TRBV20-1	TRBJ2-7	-	CSASGVTVSYEQYF
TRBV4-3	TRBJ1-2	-	CASSQDRSGGYGYTF
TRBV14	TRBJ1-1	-	CASSQGKGLRNTEAFF
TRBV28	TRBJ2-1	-	CASSLGGSYNEQFF
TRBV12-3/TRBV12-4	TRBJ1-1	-	CASTPVGRGRRTEAFF
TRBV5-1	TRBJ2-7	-	CTSSSGLVPDEQYF
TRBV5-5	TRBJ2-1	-	CASSRSSDRYNEQFF
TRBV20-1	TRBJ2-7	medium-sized	CSARDYATGSYEQYF